These T cell receptor beta chains were read from a single sample in a study of cytomegalovirus exposure and HLA in healthy donors. Using immunoSEQ multiplex PCR, the repertoire was profiled, and TCRdb retains in-frame clones only, with some absent. Counted here are 200,000 to 250,000 clones, about 81% occurring once; the ten biggest clones make up 4.5% to 6%. The sequencing input was PBMCs. Receptors originate from a woman aged 40-49 years in good health and CMV-seropositive. CDR3s include the opening cysteine and the closing phenylalanine or tryptophan.

>TRBJ1-1|TRBV5-5
CASSLLGSLNTEAFF
>TRBJ2-2|TRBV7-6
CASSLGLAGGPINTGELFF
>TRBJ2-7|TRBV12-5
CASAPGGLEQYF
>TRBJ2-7|TRBV7-6
CASSSGLESYEQYF
>TRBJ2-5|TRBV27
CASSLGGRLAVKGQETQYF
>TRBJ1-2|TRBV7-7
CASSPMRTGGSGYTF
>TRBJ2-5|TRBV2
CASMRGGTGETQYF
>TRBJ2-2|TRBV9
CASRQGGDANTGELFF
>TRBJ2-5|TRBV30
CAWTRPSGTPGTQYF
>TRBJ2-3|TRBV11-3
CASSFVGTDLRTDTQYF
>TRBJ1-2|TRBV7-2
CASSFINSAGYTF
>TRBJ2-6|TRBV7-9
CASWDSTSSGANVLTF
>TRBJ1-2|TRBV30
CAWSPGVDNYGYTF
>TRBJ1-3|TRBV6-1
CASTKQGIGNTIYF
>TRBJ1-1|TRBV7-9
CSSGTFVGEAFF
>TRBJ1-5|TRBV11-3
CASSLFGDQPQHF
>TRBJ2-3|TRBV10-1
CASRATSGSTDTQYF
>TRBJ2-3|TRBV27
CASRNRGGGSTDTQYF
>TRBJ1-2|TRBV19
CASRRQGTYGYTF
>TRBJ2-2|TRBV6-4
CASKRDRESGELFF
>TRBJ2-6|TRBV5-1
CASSRTGTSGANVLTF
>TRBJ2-1|TRBV5-4
CASSGRSSYNEQFF
>TRBJ2-3|TRBV19
CASSIGGSGGDTQYF
>TRBJ2-7|TRBV11-1
CASSFTGGKLGEQYF
>TRBJ2-1|TRBV7-3
CASSLTLGQGTNEQFF
>TRBJ1-1|TRBV6-5
CASTHGTRSNTEAFF
>TRBJ1-4|TRBV4-3
CASSPGQASREKLFF
>TRBJ2-2|TRBV5-1
CASSLGTGSTGELFF
>TRBJ1-1|TRBV7-3
CASSLTANSRNTEAFF